A selection of T cell receptor beta chains follows, all from one sample in a study of low-dose radiotherapy and immunotherapy resistance in tumors. TCRdb reprocessed the reads with MiXCR, giving one entry per CDR3 protein. The sample lists 55,000 to 70,000 distinct CDR3 sequences, 20% to 25% occurring once. Source: PBMCs, taken before treatment. Receptors were obtained from a male donor with prostate cancer. The CDR3 runs from the conserved cysteine through the conserved F or W. Each record gives: CDR3 protein, CDR3 DNA, clone size, J gene, V gene, D gene. D genes are given only for firm matches. Some rows mark clone size as missing; the rest say once, few, many or name a class of expanded clone.

CASSVGQGTYGYTF TGTGCCAGCAGCGTGGGACAGGGAACCTATGGCTACACCTTC . TRBJ1-2 TRBV9 TRBD1
CASSLAPGTVRFMNTEAFF TGTGCCAGCAGCCTGGCACCCGGGACAGTTCGTTTTATGAACACTGAAGCTTTCTTT few TRBJ1-1 TRBV28 TRBD1
CSVEGATGDEQYF TGCAGCGTTGAAGGTGCGACAGGGGACGAGCAGTACTTC many TRBJ2-7 TRBV29-1 TRBD1
CAWSVQDWTYEQYF TGTGCCTGGAGTGTTCAGGACTGGACCTACGAGCAGTACTTC few TRBJ2-7 TRBV30 .
CASSDPGEQYF TGTGCCAGCAGCGACCCGGGGGAGCAGTACTTC many TRBJ2-7 TRBV28 .
CASRTQDEAFF TGTGCCAGCAGGACACAGGATGAAGCTTTCTTT few TRBJ1-1 TRBV6-1 .
CASSLLAGASTDTQYF TGTGCCAGCAGCTTACTAGCGGGGGCCAGCACAGATACGCAGTATTTT many TRBJ2-3 TRBV7-8 TRBD2
CASQTVGPQETQYF TGTGCCAGCCAGACCGTAGGGCCTCAAGAGACCCAGTACTTC once TRBJ2-5 TRBV12-3/TRBV12-4 .
CASSEAGQPQHF TGTGCCAGCAGTGAAGCGGGTCAGCCCCAGCATTTT few TRBJ1-5 TRBV27 .
CSARGLAGGRSYNEQFF TGCAGTGCTAGAGGACTAGCGGGGGGTCGCTCCTACAATGAGCAGTTCTTC many TRBJ2-1 TRBV20-1 TRBD2
CASIKGPWGQSSYEQYF TGTGCCAGCATAAAAGGCCCCTGGGGGCAATCCTCCTACGAGCAGTACTTC many TRBJ2-7 TRBV12-3/TRBV12-4 .
CALLAPQRGLNEQFF TGTGCACTTCTAGCCCCCCAGCGGGGATTGAATGAGCAGTTCTTC many TRBJ2-1 TRBV7-9 TRBD2
CASSLLAISNEQFF TGTGCCAGCAGCTTATTAGCTATATCCAATGAGCAGTTCTTC many TRBJ2-1 TRBV11-2 .
CASRDRGRELEQYF TGTGCCAGCAGGGACAGGGGAAGGGAATTAGAGCAGTACTTC many TRBJ2-7 TRBV28 TRBD1
CASSSPTSVQEETQYF TGTGCCAGCAGCTCGCCTACTAGCGTCCAGGAAGAGACCCAGTACTTC many TRBJ2-5 TRBV7-2 TRBD2
CASSLSRGQGYEQFF TGTGCCAGCAGTTTAAGCCGTGGACAGGGGTATGAGCAGTTCTTC few TRBJ2-1 TRBV27 TRBD1
CASSRATGNGYTF TGTGCCAGCAGCCGAGCGACAGGGAATGGCTACACCTTC once TRBJ1-2 TRBV7-9 TRBD1
CASSLGPDNSPLHF TGTGCCAGCAGCTTGGGGCCGGATAATTCACCCCTCCACTTT . TRBJ1-6 TRBV5-4 .
CASSSTGGQYF TGTGCCAGCAGTTCGACAGGGGGGCAGTACTTC many TRBJ2-7 TRBV12-3/TRBV12-4 TRBD1
CASRTSGRDTQYF TGTGCCAGCCGGACTAGCGGGAGGGATACGCAGTATTTT once TRBJ2-3 TRBV6-6 TRBD2
CASSRKKNTEAFF TGTGCCAGCAGTCGGAAAAAGAACACTGAAGCTTTCTTT . TRBJ1-1 TRBV28 .
CSAEERERGTDTQYF TGCAGTGCGGAAGAGCGGGAGCGGGGCACAGATACGCAGTATTTT . TRBJ2-3 TRBV20-1 TRBD2
CASSPPGGVREQYF TGTGCCAGCAGCCCCCCGGGGGGAGTGCGGGAGCAGTACTTC many TRBJ2-7 TRBV13 TRBD2
CASSQGIGLTNEKLFF TGTGCCAGCAGCCAAGGGATAGGTCTAACTAATGAAAAACTGTTTTTT few TRBJ1-4 TRBV4-1 .
CASSPPWLAEGQETQYF TGTGCCAGCAGTCCCCCCTGGCTAGCAGAAGGACAAGAGACCCAGTACTTC many TRBJ2-5 TRBV2 .
CASSGDGRSNQPQHF TGTGCCAGCAGCGGGGACGGGAGGAGCAATCAGCCCCAGCATTTT many TRBJ1-5 TRBV12-3/TRBV12-4 .
CSVEERGLAGVRGTTDTQYF TGCAGCGTTGAAGAGCGGGGCCTAGCGGGAGTTCGGGGGACCACAGATACGCAGTATTTT many TRBJ2-3 TRBV29-1 TRBD2
CASSYGFPNSYEQYF TGTGCCAGCAGCTACGGGTTCCCCAACTCCTACGAGCAGTACTTC many TRBJ2-7 TRBV11-2 .